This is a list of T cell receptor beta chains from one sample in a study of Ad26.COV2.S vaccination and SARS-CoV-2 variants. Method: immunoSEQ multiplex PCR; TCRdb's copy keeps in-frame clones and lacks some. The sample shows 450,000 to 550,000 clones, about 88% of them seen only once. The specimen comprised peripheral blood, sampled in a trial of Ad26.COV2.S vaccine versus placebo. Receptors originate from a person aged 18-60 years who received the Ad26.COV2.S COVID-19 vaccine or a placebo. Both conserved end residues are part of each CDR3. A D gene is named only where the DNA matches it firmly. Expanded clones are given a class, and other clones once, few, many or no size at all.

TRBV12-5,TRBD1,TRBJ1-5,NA,TGTGCTAGTGGTTTGCCTCACCTGCCGGGACAGGGGATATATAGCAATCAGCCCCAGCATTTT,CASGLPHLPGQGIYSNQPQHF
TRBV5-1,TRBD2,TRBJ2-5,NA,TGCGCCAGCAGCCTCCTAGCGGGAGAGGAAGAGACCCAGTACTTC,CASSLLAGEEETQYF
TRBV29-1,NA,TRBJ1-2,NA,TGCAGCGTGGGAGGTTTGGTGGCTAACTATGGCTACACCTTC,CSVGGLVANYGYTF
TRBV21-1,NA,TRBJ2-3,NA,TGTGCCAGCAGAAGCCCCCGGGGACCCGCGGGCACCGATACGCAGTATTTT,CASRSPRGPAGTDTQYF
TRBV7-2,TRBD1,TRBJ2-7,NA,TGTGCCAGCAGCCCCACCCCACAGGGGGCTTACCACGAGCAGTACTTC,CASSPTPQGAYHEQYF
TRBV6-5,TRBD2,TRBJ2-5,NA,TGTGCCAGCAGTACGGGACTATCAACTCAAGAGACCCAGTACTTC,CASSTGLSTQETQYF
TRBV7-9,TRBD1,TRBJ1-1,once,TGTGCCAGCAGACCAGGACAGGGGAACACTGAAGCTTTCTTT,CASRPGQGNTEAFF
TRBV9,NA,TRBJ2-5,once,TGTGCCAGCAGCGTAAGGATGGGAGAGACCCAGTACTTC,CASSVRMGETQYF
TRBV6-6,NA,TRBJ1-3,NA,TGTGCCAGCAGCAAGGACAGAGGAAACACCATATATTTT,CASSKDRGNTIYF
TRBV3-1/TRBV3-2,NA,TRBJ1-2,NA,TGTGCCAGCAGCCAAGTCCTAGACGGACTTGACTATGGCTACACCTTC,CASSQVLDGLDYGYTF
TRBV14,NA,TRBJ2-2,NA,TGTGCCAGCAGCCAAGTGTGGGACGACATCATAGTGAGCTGGGCGTCGACCGGGGAGCTGTTTTTT,CASSQVWDDIIVSWASTGELFF
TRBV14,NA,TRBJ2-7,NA,TGTGCCAGCAGCCACCGACAGCCCGTAATCAGCGAGCAGTACTTC,CASSHRQPVISEQYF
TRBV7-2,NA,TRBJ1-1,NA,TGTGCCAGCAGCTCCTTTATAAGTCGAGGCGGGACTGAAGCTTTCTTT,CASSSFISRGGTEAFF
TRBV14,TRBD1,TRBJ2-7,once,TGTGCCAGCAGCCGGACAGGGGACGAGCAGTACTTC,CASSRTGDEQYF
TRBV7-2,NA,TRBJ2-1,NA,TGTGCCAGCAGCTTAGGGGCAGGGCAGTTCTTC,CASSLGAGQFF
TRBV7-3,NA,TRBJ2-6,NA,TGTGCCAGCTCGATAACTGGGGCCAACGTCCTGACTTTC,CASSITGANVLTF
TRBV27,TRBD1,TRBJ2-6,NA,TGTGCCAGCAGTTTAAGGGGACAGGCGATATTTTCTGGGGCCAACGTCCTGACTTTC,CASSLRGQAIFSGANVLTF
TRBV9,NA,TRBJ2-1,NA,TGTGCCAGCAGCGTAGGGCGTATGTTTTTTGGTGAGCAGTTCTTC,CASSVGRMFFGEQFF
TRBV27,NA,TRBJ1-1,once,TGTGCCAGCAGTGGGGCCTCCATGAACACTGAAGCTTTCTTT,CASSGASMNTEAFF
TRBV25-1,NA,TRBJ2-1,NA,TGTGCCAGCAGTGAATCAGGGTATACCAATGAGCAGTTCTTC,CASSESGYTNEQFF
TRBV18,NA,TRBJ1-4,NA,TGTGCCAGCTCACCGTCCCTTCGCAATGAAAAACTGTTTTTT,CASSPSLRNEKLFF
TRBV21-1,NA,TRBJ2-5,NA,TGTGCCAGCAGCAAAGAAGGTCGGCAGACTAGCGGGAGTCAGCAGGAAGAGACCCAGTACTTC,CASSKEGRQTSGSQQEETQYF
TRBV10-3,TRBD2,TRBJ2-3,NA,TGTGCCATCAGTGCCACTAGCGGGAGTGAATTTCCAGATACGCAGTATTTT,CAISATSGSEFPDTQYF
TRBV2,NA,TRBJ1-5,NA,TGTGCCAGCAGTGAGTCGAGAGTATCCCTTAATCAGCCCCAGCATTTT,CASSESRVSLNQPQHF
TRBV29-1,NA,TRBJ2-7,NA,TGCAGCGCCCGTCGTGACTACGAAACCTACGAGCAGTACTTC,CSARRDYETYEQYF
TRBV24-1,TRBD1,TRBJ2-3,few,TGTGCCACCAGTGATCCGGGACAGGGCACAGATACGCAGTATTTT,CATSDPGQGTDTQYF
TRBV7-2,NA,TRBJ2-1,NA,TGTGCCAGCAGCTTAGAGAAGGTATATGAGCAGTTCTTC,CASSLEKVYEQFF
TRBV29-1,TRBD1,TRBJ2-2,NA,TGCAGCGCTGGACAGGGGGCCGGGGAGCTGTTTTTT,CSAGQGAGELFF
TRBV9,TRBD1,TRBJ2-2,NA,TGTGCCAGTGGACAGGGGGCTTACACCGGGGAGCTGTTTTTT,CASGQGAYTGELFF
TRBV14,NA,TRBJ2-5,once,TGTGCCAGCAGCCAACAACTGGGACTCCAAGAGACCCAGTACTTC,CASSQQLGLQETQYF
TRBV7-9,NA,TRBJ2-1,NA,TGTGCCAGCAGCTTACGGTCAGGGATCCACAATGAGCAGTTCTTC,CASSLRSGIHNEQFF
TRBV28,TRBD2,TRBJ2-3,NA,TGTGCCAGCAGTCCGGCTAGCGGGGACACAGATACGCAGTATTTT,CASSPASGDTDTQYF
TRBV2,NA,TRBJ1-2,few,TGTGCCAGCAGTCATTGGGATGGCTACACCTTC,CASSHWDGYTF
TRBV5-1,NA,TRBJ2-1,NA,TGCGCCAGCAGCTCACAGGGAAATGAGCAGTTCTTC,CASSSQGNEQFF
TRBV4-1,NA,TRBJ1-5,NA,TGCGCCAGCAGCCAAGACTGGCCGGGAAGCCAGCCCCAGCATTTT,CASSQDWPGSQPQHF
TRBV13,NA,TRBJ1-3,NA,TGTGCGAGCAGGGAGGTTTACTCTGGAAACACCATATATTTT,CASREVYSGNTIYF